This is a list of T cell receptor beta chains from one sample in a study of human T cells and chemical hapten exposure. TCRdb reanalysed the RACE reads using MiXCR and keeps one entry per CDR3 protein. The data contain about 360,000 distinct CDR3 sequences, approximately 5.1% of them seen just once; the ten biggest clones take up about 2.2%. This material consisted of whole blood, taken in connection with sensitization to the hapten diphenylcyclopropenone (DPC). The source of these receptors is a woman aged 45-65 years with alopecia areata. Some clones in this sample may be carry-over from other donors' samples. Each CDR3 is given with its conserved first and last residue. Clone size is stated in some rows and not others, as once, few, many or a class when expanded.

V: TRBV29-1; size: many; J: TRBJ1-1; length: 12; CDR3: CSVDAGNTEAFF
V: TRBV28; size: few; J: TRBJ2-7; length: 13; CDR3: CASSLRGKVEGNF
V: TRBV27; size: few; J: TRBJ2-3; length: 15; CDR3: CASSSGTGGPRAQYF
V: TRBV7-9; size: many; J: TRBJ2-4; length: 16; CDR3: CASSLAGRSAKNIQYF
V: TRBV5-5; size: -; J: TRBJ1-2; length: 15; CDR3: CASSFQVHANYGYTF
V: TRBV4-3; size: many; J: TRBJ2-1; length: 15; CDR3: CASSPGTSGRDEQFF
V: TRBV5-6; size: -; J: TRBJ2-5; length: 14; CDR3: CASSRGTEQETQYF
V: TRBV21-1; size: many; J: TRBJ1-3; length: 17; CDR3: CASIPERGDCSGNTIYF
V: TRBV11-2; size: -; J: TRBJ2-3; length: 14; CDR3: CASRRRGGTDTQYF
V: TRBV7-9; size: many; J: TRBJ2-1; length: 14; CDR3: CASSHRGKDNEQFF
V: TRBV6-2/TRBV6-3; size: -; J: TRBJ2-3; length: 15; CDR3: CASSYPPGGADTQYF
V: TRBV5-1; size: many; J: TRBJ2-7; length: 15; CDR3: CASSPSSGRVHEQYF
V: TRBV7-9; size: many; J: TRBJ1-1; length: 14; CDR3: CASSSTGGRTEAFF
V: TRBV4-2; size: many; J: TRBJ1-5; length: 11; CDR3: CASSQGGPQHF
V: TRBV2; size: many; J: TRBJ1-2; length: 16; CDR3: CASRPPGTGGMYGYTF
V: TRBV20-1; size: many; J: TRBJ1-1; length: 14; CDR3: CSAREVRGEWKAFF
V: TRBV7-8; size: -; J: TRBJ1-1; length: 15; CDR3: CASSSRGQLNTEAFF
V: TRBV6-5; size: few; J: TRBJ2-1; length: 17; CDR3: CASSSSRVAGSYNEQFF
V: TRBV14; size: many; J: TRBJ2-1; length: 14; CDR3: CASSQESLAAEQFF
V: TRBV29-1; size: many; J: TRBJ2-3; length: 15; CDR3: CSVGNAGGGTDTQYF
V: TRBV2; size: many; J: TRBJ1-1; length: 14; CDR3: CASRDGTGTPEAFF
V: TRBV9; size: many; J: TRBJ1-5; length: 14; CDR3: CASSVGGGPQPQHF
V: TRBV7-2; size: many; J: TRBJ2-3; length: 15; CDR3: CASSSGLSRRDTQYF
V: TRBV7-2; size: many; J: TRBJ1-2; length: 14; CDR3: CASSPSTANYGYTF
V: TRBV4-2; size: many; J: TRBJ1-2; length: 15; CDR3: CASSQEGQGLGGYTF
V: TRBV5-1; size: many; J: TRBJ1-2; length: 13; CDR3: CASSLRDTPGYTF
V: TRBV6-2/TRBV6-3; size: many; J: TRBJ2-7; length: 15; CDR3: CASSLLAGGPYEQYF
V: TRBV14; size: few; J: TRBJ1-1; length: 15; CDR3: CASSQAEGLNTEAFF
V: TRBV5-1; size: few; J: TRBJ1-5; length: 15; CDR3: CASSRTGASNQPQHF
V: TRBV12-3/TRBV12-4; size: many; J: TRBJ2-7; length: 11; CDR3: CASSPESEQYF
V: TRBV29-1; size: few; J: TRBJ1-2; length: 13; CDR3: CSVASGTASGYTF
V: TRBV29-1; size: -; J: TRBJ2-3; length: 12; CDR3: CSATDGTDTQYF
V: TRBV19; size: many; J: TRBJ1-4; length: 17; CDR3: CASRRKTGGLRNEKLFF
V: TRBV9; size: -; J: TRBJ2-5; length: 13; CDR3: CASSVAAQETQYF
V: TRBV2; size: many; J: TRBJ2-7; length: 12; CDR3: CASSEWGIEQYF
V: TRBV20-1; size: few; J: TRBJ2-5; length: 14; CDR3: CSAARLAGGETQYF
V: TRBV29-1; size: many; J: TRBJ2-7; length: 16; CDR3: CSVTGTSGGAGYEQYF
V: TRBV5-6; size: -; J: TRBJ2-3; length: 16; CDR3: CASSLDQGASTDTQYF
V: TRBV6-2/TRBV6-3; size: many; J: TRBJ1-1; length: 14; CDR3: CASTSVPLVAEAFF
V: TRBV28; size: many; J: TRBJ1-1; length: 14; CDR3: CASKSRVGNTEAFF
V: TRBV29-1; size: few; J: TRBJ2-5; length: 14; CDR3: CSVDWHRRRETQYF
V: TRBV7-6; size: many; J: TRBJ2-7; length: 11; CDR3: CASSQGDEQYF
V: TRBV4-1; size: many; J: TRBJ1-1; length: 15; CDR3: CASSQDQPGDTEAFF
V: TRBV24-1; size: many; J: TRBJ2-3; length: 11; CDR3: CATSEGDTQYF
V: TRBV5-6; size: -; J: TRBJ2-1; length: 15; CDR3: CASSLGGSFRDEQFF
V: TRBV27; size: many; J: TRBJ1-6; length: 15; CDR3: CASSLLGQGNSPLHF